These T cell receptor beta chains were read from a single sample in a study of blood T cell repertoires in COVID-19. Measured with immunoSEQ multiplex PCR; TCRdb has only the in-frame clones, and not every one. The sample carries approximately 75,000 clones, about four fifths recorded once. Material: peripheral blood. The receptors originated from a human donor in a cohort sampled during active COVID-19. The CDR3 runs from the conserved cysteine through the conserved F or W. Each record gives: D gene, clone size, V gene, J gene, CDR3 DNA, CDR3 protein. The D gene is left open where the match is weak. A row's size may be missing; if present it is once, few, many or a size class.

d_call: TRBD1; clone_size: -; v_call: TRBV7-9; j_call: TRBJ2-7; cdr3_nt: TGTGCCAGCAACGGACAGGGCGCCGAGCAGTACTTC; cdr3_aa: CASNGQGAEQYF
d_call: -; clone_size: -; v_call: TRBV27; j_call: TRBJ2-6; cdr3_nt: TGTGCCAGCAGTTCCTCCGGGACACCTGGGGCCAACGTCCTGACTTTC; cdr3_aa: CASSSSGTPGANVLTF
d_call: TRBD1; clone_size: once; v_call: TRBV5-1; j_call: TRBJ1-6; cdr3_nt: TGCGCCAGCAGCTTGGCAGGACAGGGGCGTTCACCCCTCCACTTT; cdr3_aa: CASSLAGQGRSPLHF
d_call: TRBD1; clone_size: few; v_call: TRBV7-2; j_call: TRBJ1-6; cdr3_nt: TGTGCCAGCAGCCCCGGGACAGAAAATTCACCCCTCCACTTT; cdr3_aa: CASSPGTENSPLHF
d_call: -; clone_size: -; v_call: TRBV6-5; j_call: TRBJ1-1; cdr3_nt: TGTGCCAGCACAACCGCCGGGGGAGTGAGGACTGAAGCTTTCTTT; cdr3_aa: CASTTAGGVRTEAFF
d_call: -; clone_size: few; v_call: TRBV27; j_call: TRBJ2-7; cdr3_nt: TGTGCCAGCAGTCCCCTTTTCGGCGAGCAGTACTTC; cdr3_aa: CASSPLFGEQYF
d_call: -; clone_size: -; v_call: TRBV7-3; j_call: TRBJ2-3; cdr3_nt: TGTGCCAGCAGCCCGTCGTCTGCGGATACGCAGTATTTT; cdr3_aa: CASSPSSADTQYF
d_call: -; clone_size: once; v_call: TRBV25-1; j_call: TRBJ2-7; cdr3_nt: TGTGCCAGCAGTGACGGGACACGCACCCTATTAGGGTACGAGCAGTACTTC; cdr3_aa: CASSDGTRTLLGYEQYF
d_call: -; clone_size: -; v_call: TRBV9; j_call: TRBJ1-2; cdr3_nt: TGTGCCAGCAGCGGCGTAAGTGGAGTTGGCTACACCTTC; cdr3_aa: CASSGVSGVGYTF
d_call: TRBD1; clone_size: -; v_call: TRBV12-3/TRBV12-4; j_call: TRBJ2-7; cdr3_nt: TGTGCCAGCAGACGGGACAGCTCCTACGAGCAGTACTTC; cdr3_aa: CASRRDSSYEQYF
d_call: -; clone_size: few; v_call: TRBV29-1; j_call: TRBJ2-2; cdr3_nt: TGCAGCGTTGAATGGAGGCGGAACACCGGGGAGCTGTTTTTT; cdr3_aa: CSVEWRRNTGELFF
d_call: -; clone_size: once; v_call: TRBV30; j_call: TRBJ1-6; cdr3_nt: TGTGCCTGGTGTCCGGGGGGCACGTTTAATTCACCCCTCCACTTT; cdr3_aa: CAWCPGGTFNSPLHF
d_call: -; clone_size: -; v_call: TRBV11-2; j_call: TRBJ1-4; cdr3_nt: TGTGCCAGCAGATTAACAGCCGCTGGTGAAAAACTGTTTTTT; cdr3_aa: CASRLTAAGEKLFF
d_call: TRBD1; clone_size: -; v_call: TRBV11-1; j_call: TRBJ1-2; cdr3_nt: TGTGCCAGCAGCCCCCGACAGGGAGCTAACTATGGCTACACCTTC; cdr3_aa: CASSPRQGANYGYTF
d_call: -; clone_size: -; v_call: TRBV7-8; j_call: TRBJ1-3; cdr3_nt: TGTGCCAGCAGCCCCTACCAGGATTCTGGAAACACCATATATTTT; cdr3_aa: CASSPYQDSGNTIYF
d_call: TRBD2; clone_size: -; v_call: TRBV19; j_call: TRBJ2-2; cdr3_nt: TGTGCCAGTACCACTCCTCGGCGGGGGGGCAAGACCGGGGAGCTGTTTTTT; cdr3_aa: CASTTPRRGGKTGELFF
d_call: -; clone_size: once; v_call: TRBV7-8; j_call: TRBJ1-2; cdr3_nt: TGTGCCAGCAGCTTCTACAGTACAACGACTAACTATGGCTACACCTTC; cdr3_aa: CASSFYSTTTNYGYTF
d_call: -; clone_size: -; v_call: TRBV7-9; j_call: TRBJ2-7; cdr3_nt: TGTGCCAGCAGCTTAGAACTTGCCTACGAGCAGTACTTC; cdr3_aa: CASSLELAYEQYF
d_call: -; clone_size: -; v_call: TRBV3-1/TRBV3-2; j_call: TRBJ1-1; cdr3_nt: TGTGCCAGCACCGGAGGCGGAACTACTGAAGCTTTCTTT; cdr3_aa: CASTGGGTTEAFF
d_call: -; clone_size: -; v_call: TRBV11-3; j_call: TRBJ2-2; cdr3_nt: TGTGCCAGCAGCTTAGCTTGGGGCCACCGGGCCGCCGGGGAGCTGTTTTTT; cdr3_aa: CASSLAWGHRAAGELFF
d_call: -; clone_size: -; v_call: TRBV9; j_call: TRBJ2-2; cdr3_nt: TGTGCCAGCAGCGGCGAGGAGGTCAACACCGGGGAGCTGTTTTTT; cdr3_aa: CASSGEEVNTGELFF
d_call: TRBD2; clone_size: -; v_call: TRBV11-3; j_call: TRBJ2-1; cdr3_nt: TGTGCCAGCAGCTTCAGTTCCGGGCGGGGGGAAAACAATGAGCAGTTCTTC; cdr3_aa: CASSFSSGRGENNEQFF
d_call: TRBD1; clone_size: -; v_call: TRBV3-1/TRBV3-2; j_call: TRBJ1-3; cdr3_nt: TGTGCCAGCAGACTCTCAGGGGGCGGGGGCACCATATATTTT; cdr3_aa: CASRLSGGGGTIYF
d_call: TRBD1; clone_size: -; v_call: TRBV2; j_call: TRBJ1-6; cdr3_nt: TGTGCCAGCAGGGGGGGACAGGGATCACCCCTCCACTTT; cdr3_aa: CASRGGQGSPLHF
d_call: -; clone_size: -; v_call: TRBV19; j_call: TRBJ1-6; cdr3_nt: TGTGCCAGTAGTATAGATCTTCGGGGTTCTAATTCACCCCTCCACTTT; cdr3_aa: CASSIDLRGSNSPLHF
d_call: -; clone_size: -; v_call: TRBV6-5; j_call: TRBJ1-1; cdr3_nt: TGTGCCAGCAACCCAGCGATGCAGAACACTGAAGCTTTCTTT; cdr3_aa: CASNPAMQNTEAFF
d_call: -; clone_size: -; v_call: TRBV5-1; j_call: TRBJ2-3; cdr3_nt: TGCGCCAGCAGCCCCCCGGACAGCCCTAGCACAGATACGCAGTATTTT; cdr3_aa: CASSPPDSPSTDTQYF
d_call: TRBD1; clone_size: -; v_call: TRBV12-3/TRBV12-4; j_call: TRBJ2-7; cdr3_nt: TGTGCCAGCAGAAGGGACAGCTACGAGCAGTACTTC; cdr3_aa: CASRRDSYEQYF
d_call: -; clone_size: -; v_call: TRBV7-9; j_call: TRBJ2-7; cdr3_nt: TGTGCCAGCAGCTCACAGCCCCCCTACGAGCAGTACTTC; cdr3_aa: CASSSQPPYEQYF
d_call: TRBD1; clone_size: -; v_call: TRBV19; j_call: TRBJ1-2; cdr3_nt: TGTGCCAGTAGTGTAACCGGGACAGCTAACTATGGCTACACCTTC; cdr3_aa: CASSVTGTANYGYTF
d_call: -; clone_size: -; v_call: TRBV5-1; j_call: TRBJ1-6; cdr3_nt: TGCGCCAGCAGCTCCGGGCGGGGTCAGGCTTCACCCCTCCACTTT; cdr3_aa: CASSSGRGQASPLHF
d_call: -; clone_size: -; v_call: TRBV19; j_call: TRBJ1-2; cdr3_nt: TGTGCCAGTAGCCCTGACAGGAGGTGGAACTATGGCTACACCTTC; cdr3_aa: CASSPDRRWNYGYTF
d_call: TRBD1; clone_size: -; v_call: TRBV5-1; j_call: TRBJ1-1; cdr3_nt: TGCGCCAGCAGCAGCGGACAGGGGGTGAACACTGAAGCTTTCTTT; cdr3_aa: CASSSGQGVNTEAFF
d_call: TRBD2; clone_size: -; v_call: TRBV3-1/TRBV3-2; j_call: TRBJ2-5; cdr3_nt: TGTGCCAGCAGCCAAGGCGGCGGGGGGCTGAAGACCCAGTACTTC; cdr3_aa: CASSQGGGGLKTQYF
d_call: TRBD2; clone_size: once; v_call: TRBV18; j_call: TRBJ2-1; cdr3_nt: TGTGCCAGCTCACCATCGGGGGGGATAAACAATGAGCAGTTCTTC; cdr3_aa: CASSPSGGINNEQFF
d_call: -; clone_size: -; v_call: TRBV9; j_call: TRBJ1-3; cdr3_nt: TGTGCCAGCAGCGTAGCTTGGGGCAGTCTCTCTGGAAACACCATATATTTT; cdr3_aa: CASSVAWGSLSGNTIYF
d_call: -; clone_size: -; v_call: TRBV18; j_call: TRBJ2-7; cdr3_nt: TGTGCCAGTTCCGAGGGGGTATCCTACGAGCAGTACTTC; cdr3_aa: CASSEGVSYEQYF
d_call: TRBD2; clone_size: -; v_call: TRBV15; j_call: TRBJ2-5; cdr3_nt: TGTGCCACCAGCAGAGGGGTGGTCGGGGGGTCCCAAGAGACCCAGTACTTC; cdr3_aa: CATSRGVVGGSQETQYF
d_call: -; clone_size: -; v_call: TRBV6-1; j_call: TRBJ1-2; cdr3_nt: TGTGCCAGCAGTGAAATTGGAGCACGCACCTTC; cdr3_aa: CASSEIGARTF
d_call: TRBD1; clone_size: -; v_call: TRBV6-2/TRBV6-3; j_call: TRBJ1-4; cdr3_nt: TGTGCCAGCAGCCGACCGGGACAGGGATATGAAAAACTGTTTTTT; cdr3_aa: CASSRPGQGYEKLFF
d_call: TRBD2; clone_size: -; v_call: TRBV6-1; j_call: TRBJ2-3; cdr3_nt: TGTGCCAGCAGTGAAGCGTACGGGGCGGGGGTACCAGATACGCAGTATTTT; cdr3_aa: CASSEAYGAGVPDTQYF
d_call: TRBD2; clone_size: few; v_call: TRBV3-1/TRBV3-2; j_call: TRBJ2-7; cdr3_nt: TGTGCCAGCAGCCAAGTTGGGGGGGGTTACGAGCAGTACTTC; cdr3_aa: CASSQVGGGYEQYF
d_call: TRBD1; clone_size: -; v_call: TRBV19; j_call: TRBJ2-6; cdr3_nt: TGTGCCAGTAGTTCCGACACAGGGGGATTAAGTGGGGCCAACGTCCTGACTTTC; cdr3_aa: CASSSDTGGLSGANVLTF
d_call: -; clone_size: -; v_call: TRBV6-2/TRBV6-3; j_call: TRBJ1-5; cdr3_nt: TGTGCCAGCAGTTTAGGAAAGGGGTCGCGGATCAATCAGCCCCAGCATTTT; cdr3_aa: CASSLGKGSRINQPQHF
d_call: -; clone_size: -; v_call: TRBV5-5; j_call: TRBJ1-4; cdr3_nt: TGTGCCAGCAGCTTGTCCGGGTGGGCTAATGAAAAACTGTTTTTT; cdr3_aa: CASSLSGWANEKLFF
d_call: -; clone_size: -; v_call: TRBV6-5; j_call: TRBJ1-2; cdr3_nt: TGTGCCAGCAGAACAGGGCCGCCAGTGGATGGCTACACCTTC; cdr3_aa: CASRTGPPVDGYTF
d_call: -; clone_size: once; v_call: TRBV15; j_call: TRBJ2-2; cdr3_nt: TGTGCCACCAGGAGGGGCGGGGGCCCGACCGCCGCGGGGGAGCTGTTTTTT; cdr3_aa: CATRRGGGPTAAGELFF
d_call: -; clone_size: -; v_call: TRBV6-5; j_call: TRBJ1-4; cdr3_nt: TGTGCCAGCAGTCCCCCCAGGGGCGGGAATGAAAAACTGTTTTTT; cdr3_aa: CASSPPRGGNEKLFF
d_call: TRBD1; clone_size: -; v_call: TRBV6-9; j_call: TRBJ2-7; cdr3_nt: TGTGCCAGCAGTTATTCGGGACAGGGGGCTCCCTACGAGCAGTACTTC; cdr3_aa: CASSYSGQGAPYEQYF
d_call: -; clone_size: -; v_call: TRBV9; j_call: TRBJ2-7; cdr3_nt: TGTGCCAGCAGCGTAGGGCTAGCATCCTACGAGCAGTACTTC; cdr3_aa: CASSVGLASYEQYF
d_call: TRBD1; clone_size: -; v_call: TRBV15; j_call: TRBJ1-2; cdr3_nt: TGTGCCACCAGGAGGGGACAGGAAAACTACTATGGCTACACCTTC; cdr3_aa: CATRRGQENYYGYTF
d_call: -; clone_size: -; v_call: TRBV7-2; j_call: TRBJ1-2; cdr3_nt: TGTGCCAGCAGCCCCCGGGTTAAGGTTGGCTACACCTTC; cdr3_aa: CASSPRVKVGYTF
d_call: TRBD1; clone_size: -; v_call: TRBV7-2; j_call: TRBJ2-1; cdr3_nt: TGTGCCAGCATGACAGGGTCCTGGAGCTCCTACAATGAGCAGTTCTTC; cdr3_aa: CASMTGSWSSYNEQFF
d_call: -; clone_size: -; v_call: TRBV7-2; j_call: TRBJ2-4; cdr3_nt: TGTGCCAGCAGCTCTGTCGACAAAGACATTCAGTACTTC; cdr3_aa: CASSSVDKDIQYF
d_call: -; clone_size: -; v_call: TRBV6-1; j_call: TRBJ1-3; cdr3_nt: TGTGCCAGCAGTGATGGGCCATCCGACTCTGGAAACACCATATATTTT; cdr3_aa: CASSDGPSDSGNTIYF